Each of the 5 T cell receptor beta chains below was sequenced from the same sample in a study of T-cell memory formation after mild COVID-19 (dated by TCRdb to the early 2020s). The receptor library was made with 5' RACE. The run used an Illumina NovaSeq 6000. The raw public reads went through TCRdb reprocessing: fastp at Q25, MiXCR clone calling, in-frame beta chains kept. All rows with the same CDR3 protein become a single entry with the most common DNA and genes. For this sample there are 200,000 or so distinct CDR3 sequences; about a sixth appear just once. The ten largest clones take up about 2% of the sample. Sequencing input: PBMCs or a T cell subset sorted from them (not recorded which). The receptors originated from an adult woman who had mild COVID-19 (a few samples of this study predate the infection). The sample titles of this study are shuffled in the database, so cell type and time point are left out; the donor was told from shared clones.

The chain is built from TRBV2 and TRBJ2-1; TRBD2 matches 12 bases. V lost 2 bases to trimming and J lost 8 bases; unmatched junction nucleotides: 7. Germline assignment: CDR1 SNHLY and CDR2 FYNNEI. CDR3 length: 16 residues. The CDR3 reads CASSELLAGGFDEQFF. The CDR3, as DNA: TGTGCCAGCAGTGAATTACTAGCGGGAGGTTTCGATGAGCAGTTCTTC.

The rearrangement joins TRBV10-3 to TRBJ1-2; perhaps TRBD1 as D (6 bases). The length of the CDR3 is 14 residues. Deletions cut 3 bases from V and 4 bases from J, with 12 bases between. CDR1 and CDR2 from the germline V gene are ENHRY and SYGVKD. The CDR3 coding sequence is TGTGCCATCAGTGATTCGACAGGCTTCTATGGCTACACCTTC. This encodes CAISDSTGFYGYTF.

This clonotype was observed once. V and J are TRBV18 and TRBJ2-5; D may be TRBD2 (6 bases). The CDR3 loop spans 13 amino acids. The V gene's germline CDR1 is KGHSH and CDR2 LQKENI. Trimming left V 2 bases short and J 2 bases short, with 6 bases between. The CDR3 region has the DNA TGTGCCAGCTCACCAGGGACTCAAGAGACCCAGTACTTC. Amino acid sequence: CASSPGTQETQYF.

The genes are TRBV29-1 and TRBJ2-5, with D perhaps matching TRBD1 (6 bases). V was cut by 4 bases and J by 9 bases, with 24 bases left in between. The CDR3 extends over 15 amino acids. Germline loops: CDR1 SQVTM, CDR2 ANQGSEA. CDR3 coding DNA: TGCAGCGTTGTCCCACAGGGTGGGGGCGGTGTGGCCCAGTACTTC. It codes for CSVVPQGGGGVAQYF.

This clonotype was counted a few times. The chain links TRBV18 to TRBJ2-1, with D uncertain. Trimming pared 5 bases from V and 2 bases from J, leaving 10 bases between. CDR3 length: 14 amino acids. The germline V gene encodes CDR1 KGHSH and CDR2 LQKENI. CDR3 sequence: CASSLNKAYNEQFF. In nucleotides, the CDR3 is TGTGCCAGCTCATTAAACAAGGCCTACAATGAGCAGTTCTTC. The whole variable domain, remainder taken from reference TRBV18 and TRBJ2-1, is NAGVMQNPRHLVRRRGQEARLRCSPMKGHSHVYWYRQLPEEGLKFMVYLQKENIIDESGMPKERFSAEFPKEGPSILRIQQVVRGDSAAYFCASSLNKAYNEQFFGPGTRLTVL.